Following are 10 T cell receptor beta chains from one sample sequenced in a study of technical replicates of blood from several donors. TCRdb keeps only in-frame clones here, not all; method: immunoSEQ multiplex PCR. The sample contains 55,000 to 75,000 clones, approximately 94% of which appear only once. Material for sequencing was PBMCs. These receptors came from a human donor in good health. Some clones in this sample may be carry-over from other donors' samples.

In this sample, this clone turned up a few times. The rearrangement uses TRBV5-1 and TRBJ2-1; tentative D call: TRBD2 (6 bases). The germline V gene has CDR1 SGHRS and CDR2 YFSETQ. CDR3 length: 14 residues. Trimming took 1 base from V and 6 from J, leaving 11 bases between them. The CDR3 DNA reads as TGCGCCAGCAGCTTGTCTGGGGGGTTCAATGAGCAGTTCTTC. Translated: CASSLSGGFNEQFF.

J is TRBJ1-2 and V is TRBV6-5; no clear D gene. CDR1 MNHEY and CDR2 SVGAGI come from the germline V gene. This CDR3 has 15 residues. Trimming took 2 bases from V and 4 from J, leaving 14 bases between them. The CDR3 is CASSYLPGYLYGYTF. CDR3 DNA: TGTGCCAGCAGTTACCTCCCGGGTTACCTCTATGGCTACACCTTC.

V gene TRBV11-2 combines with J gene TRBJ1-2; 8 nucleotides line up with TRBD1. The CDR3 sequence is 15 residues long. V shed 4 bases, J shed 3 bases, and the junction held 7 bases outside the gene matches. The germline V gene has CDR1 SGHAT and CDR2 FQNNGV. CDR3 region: CASSSGQGGHYGYTF. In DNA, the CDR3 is TGTGCCAGCAGCTCAGGACAGGGTGGTCACTATGGCTACACCTTC. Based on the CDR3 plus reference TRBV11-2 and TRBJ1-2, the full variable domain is EAGVAQSPRYKIIEKRQSVAFWCNPISGHATLYWYQQILGQGPKLLIQFQNNGVVDDSQLPKDRFSAERLKGVDSTLKIQPAKLEDSAVYLCASSSGQGGHYGYTFGSGTRLTVV.

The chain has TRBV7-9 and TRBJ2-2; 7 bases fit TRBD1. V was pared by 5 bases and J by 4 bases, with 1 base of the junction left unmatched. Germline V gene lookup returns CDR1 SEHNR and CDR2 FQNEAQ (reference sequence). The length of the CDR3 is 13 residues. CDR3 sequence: CASSTGATGELFF. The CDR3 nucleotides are TGTGCCAGCAGCACAGGGGCCACCGGGGAGCTGTTTTTT.

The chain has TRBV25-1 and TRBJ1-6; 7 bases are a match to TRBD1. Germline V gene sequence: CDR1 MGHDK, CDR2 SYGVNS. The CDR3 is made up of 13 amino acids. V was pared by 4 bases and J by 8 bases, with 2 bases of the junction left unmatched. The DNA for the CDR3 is TGTGCCAGCAGTGGGGGGACAGATTCACCCCTCCACTTT. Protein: CASSGGTDSPLHF.

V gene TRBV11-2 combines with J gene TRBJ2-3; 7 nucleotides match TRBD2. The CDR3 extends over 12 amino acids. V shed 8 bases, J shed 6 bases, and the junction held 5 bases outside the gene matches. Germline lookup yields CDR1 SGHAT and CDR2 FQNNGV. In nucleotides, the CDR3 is TGTGCCAGCGGGGAGGGATTTGATACGCAGTATTTT. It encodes CASGEGFDTQYF.

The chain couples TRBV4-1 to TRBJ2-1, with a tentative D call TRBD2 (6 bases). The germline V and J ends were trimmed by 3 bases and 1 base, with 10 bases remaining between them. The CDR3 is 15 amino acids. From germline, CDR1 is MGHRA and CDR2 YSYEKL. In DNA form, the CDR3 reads TGCGCCAGCAGCCACCCGGGACTTTCCTACAATGAGCAGTTCTTC. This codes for CASSHPGLSYNEQFF.

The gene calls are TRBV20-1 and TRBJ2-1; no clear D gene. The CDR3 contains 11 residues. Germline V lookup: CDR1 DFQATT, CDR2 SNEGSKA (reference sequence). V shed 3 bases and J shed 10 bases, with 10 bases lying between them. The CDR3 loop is CSASNYREQFF. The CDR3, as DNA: TGCAGTGCTAGTAACTACCGGGAGCAGTTCTTC.

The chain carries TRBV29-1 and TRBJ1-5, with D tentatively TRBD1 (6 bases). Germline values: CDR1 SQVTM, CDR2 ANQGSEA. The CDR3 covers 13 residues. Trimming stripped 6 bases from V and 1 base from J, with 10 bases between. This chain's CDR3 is CSVGGWSNQPQHF. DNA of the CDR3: TGCAGCGTAGGGGGTTGGAGCAATCAGCCCCAGCATTTT.

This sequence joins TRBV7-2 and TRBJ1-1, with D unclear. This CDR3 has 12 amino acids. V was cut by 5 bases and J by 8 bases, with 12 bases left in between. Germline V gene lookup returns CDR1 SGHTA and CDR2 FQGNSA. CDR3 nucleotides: TGTGCCAGCAGCCTACAGAGCTTAGAAGCTTTCTTT. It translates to CASSLQSLEAFF.